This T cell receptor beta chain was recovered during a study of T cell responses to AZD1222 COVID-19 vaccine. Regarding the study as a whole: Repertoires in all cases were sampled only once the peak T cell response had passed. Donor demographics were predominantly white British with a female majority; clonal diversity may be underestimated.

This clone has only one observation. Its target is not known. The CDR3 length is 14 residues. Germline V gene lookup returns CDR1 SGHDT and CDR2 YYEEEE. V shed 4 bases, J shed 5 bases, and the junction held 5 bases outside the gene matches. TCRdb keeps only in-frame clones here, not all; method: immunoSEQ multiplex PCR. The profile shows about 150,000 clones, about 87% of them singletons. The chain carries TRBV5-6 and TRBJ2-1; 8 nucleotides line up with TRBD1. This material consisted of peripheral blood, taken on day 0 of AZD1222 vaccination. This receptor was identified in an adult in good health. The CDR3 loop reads CASSRGTGNNEQFF. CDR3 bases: TGTGCCAGCAGCCGCGGGACAGGCAACAATGAGCAGTTCTTC.